The 15 T cell receptor beta chains listed next were all sequenced from one sample in a study of CD8 T cells in Susac syndrome. RNA, at 0.5 to 1 ug, was reverse transcribed with random hexamers. TCRdb re-derived calls from the immunoSEQ multiplex PCR reads in MiXCR, one entry per CDR3 protein. This sample has around 170,000 distinct CDR3 sequences, with 85% to 95% found just once. The sequenced material came from CD8+ T cells from PBMCs. These receptors all come from a human donor with Susac syndrome.

J is TRBJ1-1 and V is TRBV5-4; D is uncertain. The germline gives CDR1 SGHNT, CDR2 YYREEE (reference sequence). There are 15 residues in the CDR3. Trimming removed 1 base from V and 0 bases from J, with 10 bases in between. CDR3 sequence reads: CASSLTDYLNTEAFF. The CDR3 DNA reads TGTGCCAGCAGCTTGACAGATTATTTGAACACTGAAGCTTTCTTT.

In regard to this clonotype: The junction and the germline gene differ at one end; a read error may be behind it. The chain has TRBV7-7 and TRBJ2-2; TRBD1 matches at 9 bases. CDR3 length equals 16 residues. Germline-derived CDR1 and CDR2 are SSHAT and FNYEAQ (reference sequence). The CDR3 here is CASSAQGAPNTGELFF. CDR3 coding DNA: TGTGCTAGCAGCGCACAGGGGGCGCCGAACACCGGGGAGCTGTTTTTT.

The chain links TRBV28 to TRBJ2-7; TRBD2 aligns across 7 bases. V shed 8 bases, J shed 4 bases, and the junction held 11 bases outside the gene matches. Germline V lookup: CDR1 MDHEN, CDR2 SYDVKM. CDR3 size: 14 residues. The CDR3 is CASRSPGGIYEQYF. Written as DNA, the CDR3 is TGTGCCAGCCGTTCCCCGGGGGGAATATACGAGCAGTACTTC.

This chain connects TRBV2 to TRBJ2-7, with 8 bases that match TRBD1. CDR1 is SNHLY, CDR2 FYNNEI, per germline. The CDR3 covers 14 residues. Trimming removed 6 bases from V and 7 bases from J; junction bases left unmatched: 11. CDR3 amino acids: CASRRAGQGGEQYF. CDR3 DNA sequence: TGTGCCAGCAGGAGAGCCGGACAGGGAGGAGAGCAGTACTTC.

The chain links TRBV2 to TRBJ1-5, with D perhaps matching TRBD1 (5 bases). Germline-derived CDR1 and CDR2 are SNHLY and FYNNEI. The CDR3 consists of 12 residues. V lost 6 bases and J 5 bases, leaving 8 bases between the germline ends. The CDR3: CASSPGYQPQHF. CDR3 DNA: TGTGCCAGCAGCCCAGGGTATCAGCCCCAGCATTTT.

The genes are TRBV20-1 and TRBJ2-1; 10 positions match TRBD2. The CDR3 loop spans 17 amino acids. Unmatched junction bases numbered 14, after V lost 3 bases and J lost 6 bases. Germline assignment: CDR1 DFQATT and CDR2 SNEGSKA (reference sequence). The CDR3 region has the DNA TGCAGTGCTAGTGGCGTTATTGAGCGGGGGGGCCTCAATGAGCAGTTCTTC. Its translation is CSASGVIERGGLNEQFF.

A few counts support this clonotype. The rearrangement links TRBV13 to TRBJ2-7, with TRBD1 identical over 12 bases. Germline lookup yields CDR1 PRHDT and CDR2 FYEKMQ (reference sequence). V shed 5 bases, J shed 5 bases, and the junction held 4 bases outside the gene matches. The CDR3 is 14 amino acids. CDR3 coding DNA: TGTGCCAGCAGCCTCGGGACAGGGGGCCACGAGCAGTACTTC. The encoded protein is CASSLGTGGHEQYF. Filled out from reference TRBV13 and TRBJ2-7, the complete variable domain reads AAGVIQSPRHLIKEKRETATLKCYPIPRHDTVYWYQQGPGQDPQFLISFYEKMQSDKGSIPDRFSAQQFSDYHSELNMSSLELGDSALYFCASSLGTGGHEQYFGPGTRLTVT.

The V gene is TRBV5-6, the J gene TRBJ2-7, with 12 nucleotides matching TRBD1. From germline, CDR1 is SGHDT and CDR2 YYEEEE. The CDR3 has 15 amino acids. With V trimmed by 2 bases and J by 4 bases, 4 bases remained unmatched. The CDR3 sequence: CASSFGTGGLYEQYF. CDR3 sequence (DNA): TGTGCCAGCAGCTTCGGGACAGGGGGCTTGTACGAGCAGTACTTC.

This clonotype was detected only a few times. The chain uses TRBV7-9 and TRBJ2-3, with 11 positions matching TRBD2. The CDR3 loop spans 15 amino acids. The germline gives CDR1 SEHNR, CDR2 FQNEAQ (reference sequence). Trimming took 6 bases from V and 6 from J; bases not matched to a gene: 8. The CDR3 loop reads CASSLLAGEGDTQYF. The CDR3 coding sequence is TGTGCCAGCAGTCTACTAGCGGGAGAAGGGGATACGCAGTATTTT.

This clonotype has a single count. The rearrangement uses TRBV6-6 and TRBJ1-2; 7 bases are a match to TRBD1. CDR1 MNHNY and CDR2 SVGAGI come from the germline V gene (reference sequence). The CDR3 has 13 amino acids. With 6 bases clipped from V and 7 bases from J, the junction kept 8 bases outside the gene matches. This CDR3 is CASRPINRGGYTF. In nucleotides, the CDR3 is TGTGCCAGCAGACCTATAAACAGGGGTGGCTACACCTTC.

The chain couples TRBV28 to TRBJ1-1, with a tentative D call TRBD1 (6 bases). Trimming removed 1 base from V and 6 bases from J, with 12 bases in between. CDR3 length: 14 amino acids. Germline V lookup: CDR1 MDHEN, CDR2 SYDVKM. Written as DNA, the CDR3 is TGTGCCAGCAGTTTATATGCTACAGGGTCTGAAGCTTTCTTT. It encodes CASSLYATGSEAFF. The full variable domain, in which reference TRBV28 and TRBJ1-1 provide the parts outside the CDR3, is DVKVTQSSRYLVKRTGEKVFLECVQDMDHENMFWYRQDPGLGLRLIYFSYDVKMKEKGDIPEGYSVSREKKERFSLILESASTNQTSMYLCASSLYATGSEAFFGQGTRLTVV.

The chain carries TRBV20-1 and TRBJ2-7; D is unclear. There are 11 residues in the CDR3. V was clipped by 5 bases and J by 7 bases, with 12 bases between them. Germline V gene lookup returns CDR1 DFQATT and CDR2 SNEGSKA (reference sequence). The CDR3 DNA follows: TGCAGTGCTCCCGGGCCTAGGGAGCAGTACTTC. Protein product: CSAPGPREQYF.

The chain employs TRBV30 and TRBJ1-4, with D unclear. V was pared by 1 base and J by 7 bases, with 13 bases between. Germline values: CDR1 GTSNPN, CDR2 SVGIG (reference sequence). The CDR3 totals 14 residues. CDR3 region: CAWSAQRAGEKLFF. As DNA, the CDR3 is TGTGCCTGGAGTGCTCAGAGGGCGGGTGAAAAACTGTTTTTT.

This clonotype was seen once. The V call is TRBV9, the J call TRBJ2-7, with D possibly matching TRBD1 (5 bases). The CDR3 is 15 residues long. Trimming took off 3 bases at V and 0 bases at J, with 13 bases between the two ends. Germline values: CDR1 SGDLS, CDR2 YYNGEE. CDR3 nucleotide sequence: TGTGCCAGCAGCGCGCAATGGGGCAGCTCCTACGAGCAGTACTTC. It is translated as CASSAQWGSSYEQYF.

The count of this clonotype is one. V usage is TRBV7-9 and J usage is TRBJ2-5; a weak D match, TRBD2 (6 bases). This CDR3 is built from 13 residues. The germline CDR1 and CDR2 sequences are SEHNR and FQNEAQ (reference sequence). V was trimmed by 6 bases and J by 4 bases, leaving 12 bases between them. CDR3 sequence: CASRSGDAETQYF. In nucleotides, the CDR3 is TGTGCCAGCAGGTCGGGAGACGCAGAGACCCAGTACTTC.